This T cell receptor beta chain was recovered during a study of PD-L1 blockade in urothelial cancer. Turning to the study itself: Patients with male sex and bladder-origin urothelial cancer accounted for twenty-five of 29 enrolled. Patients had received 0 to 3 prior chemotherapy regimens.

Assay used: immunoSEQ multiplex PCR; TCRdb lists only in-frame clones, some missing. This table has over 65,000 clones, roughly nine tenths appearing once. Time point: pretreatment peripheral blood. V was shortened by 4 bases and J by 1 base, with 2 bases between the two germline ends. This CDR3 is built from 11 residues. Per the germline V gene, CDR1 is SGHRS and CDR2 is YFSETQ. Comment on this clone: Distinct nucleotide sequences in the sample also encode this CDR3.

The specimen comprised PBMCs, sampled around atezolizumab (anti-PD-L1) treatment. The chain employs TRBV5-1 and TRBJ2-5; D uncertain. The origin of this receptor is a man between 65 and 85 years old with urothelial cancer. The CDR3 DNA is TGCGCCAGCAGCCTCCAAGAGACCCAGTACTTC. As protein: CASSLQETQYF.